This T cell receptor (beta chain) was captured by sequencing in a study of post-analysis software for immune sequencing data. cDNA libraries of TCR beta carried unique molecular identifiers. TCRdb re-called the PCR reads with MiXCR, one entry per CDR3 protein. This sample yields about 540,000 distinct CDR3 sequences, of which around 31% are seen a single time; roughly 6% belongs to the top ten. Remarks on this clonotype: Its antigen is unidentified.

Findings and caveats of the study: The five TRBV segments detected at higher frequency in patients than in controls included TRBV5-6, TRBV5-1 and TRBV20-1. Significantly lower normalized Chao1 diversity was found in patients with multiple sclerosis relative to controls.

Per the germline V gene, CDR1 is MGHDK and CDR2 is SYGVNS. This CDR3 is 11 amino acids long. V dropped 8 bases and J dropped 5 bases, with 9 bases sitting between them. V and J are TRBV25-1 and TRBJ1-1; D is ambiguous. Specimen: blood. This clonotype was sampled from a girl aged 2 to 17 with multiple sclerosis. The CDR3: CASQKATEAFF. CDR3 coding DNA: TGTGCCAGCCAAAAGGCTACTGAAGCTTTCTTT.